The rows below give T cell receptor beta chains drawn from one sample of a study of T-cell memory formation after mild COVID-19. One entry per CDR3 protein, called by TCRdb with MiXCR from the 5' RACE reads. The sample shows under 700,000 distinct CDR3 sequences, about a fifth of them seen only once. Sequencing input: PBMCs or a T cell subset sorted from them (not recorded which). All receptors come from an adult woman who had mild COVID-19 (a few samples of this study predate the infection). Cell type and time point are not known. CDR3s include the opening cysteine and the closing phenylalanine or tryptophan. D genes are given only for firm matches. Rows give clone size only sometimes, using once, few, many, or a class for an expanded clone.

J gene: TRBJ2-5
V gene: TRBV7-2
D gene: TRBD2
clone size: few
CDR3 DNA: TGTGCCAGCAGCTTAGCAGGGACTAGCGGGAGTGAGACCCAGTACTTC
CDR3 protein: CASSLAGTSGSETQYF

J gene: TRBJ2-1
V gene: TRBV6-2/TRBV6-3
D gene: -
clone size: few
CDR3 DNA: TGTGCCAGCACCCTGTGGGACCCCGGGATGGGCAATGAGCAGTTCTTC
CDR3 protein: CASTLWDPGMGNEQFF

J gene: TRBJ1-5
V gene: TRBV20-1
D gene: TRBD1
clone size: -
CDR3 DNA: TGCAGTGCTAGAGACCGACAGGGTTTAGGGTATAGCAATCAGCCCCAGCATTTT
CDR3 protein: CSARDRQGLGYSNQPQHF

J gene: TRBJ1-1
V gene: TRBV12-3/TRBV12-4
D gene: -
clone size: -
CDR3 DNA: TGTGCCAGCGGTCAGGGGCTCACTGAAGCTTTCTTT
CDR3 protein: CASGQGLTEAFF

J gene: TRBJ2-4
V gene: TRBV7-9
D gene: -
clone size: -
CDR3 DNA: TGTGCCAGCAGCCCCAGGGATATGCTTCTAGCCAAAAACATTCAGTACTTC
CDR3 protein: CASSPRDMLLAKNIQYF

J gene: TRBJ1-1
V gene: TRBV7-3
D gene: TRBD1
clone size: -
CDR3 DNA: TGTGCCAGCAGCATAACAGGGGGCGCCGCTGAAGCTTTCTTT
CDR3 protein: CASSITGGAAEAFF

J gene: TRBJ1-2
V gene: TRBV7-2
D gene: -
clone size: few
CDR3 DNA: TGTGCCAGCGGACTTTTAGGGGGCTATGGCTACACCTTC
CDR3 protein: CASGLLGGYGYTF

J gene: TRBJ2-7
V gene: TRBV20-1
D gene: -
clone size: -
CDR3 DNA: TGCAGTGCTAGACCCTCCTCCCGACACGCCTACGAGCAGTACTTC
CDR3 protein: CSARPSSRHAYEQYF

J gene: TRBJ2-2
V gene: TRBV12-3/TRBV12-4
D gene: TRBD2
clone size: few
CDR3 DNA: TGTGCCAGCAGTTTCGTGGGAGGGTACACCGGGGAGCTGTTTTTT
CDR3 protein: CASSFVGGYTGELFF

J gene: TRBJ1-1
V gene: TRBV5-4
D gene: TRBD1
clone size: -
CDR3 DNA: TGTGCCAGCAGCTCCACAGGGGGCGGGGTCACTGAAGCTTTCTTT
CDR3 protein: CASSSTGGGVTEAFF

J gene: TRBJ2-7
V gene: TRBV7-9
D gene: TRBD1
clone size: -
CDR3 DNA: TGTGCCAGCAGCTACGGGACAGGGTTGACGCTCGAGCAGTACTTC
CDR3 protein: CASSYGTGLTLEQYF

J gene: TRBJ1-1
V gene: TRBV20-1
D gene: -
clone size: few
CDR3 DNA: TGCAGTGCGTCCCGGGGGGTCTACACTGAAGCTTTCTTT
CDR3 protein: CSASRGVYTEAFF

J gene: TRBJ1-1
V gene: TRBV25-1
D gene: TRBD1
clone size: -
CDR3 DNA: TGTGCCAGCAGTGAACTCCGGGACAGGGACTCGCGGAGGATAAAGAACACTGAAGCTTTCTTT
CDR3 protein: CASSELRDRDSRRIKNTEAFF

J gene: TRBJ2-5
V gene: TRBV10-3
D gene: TRBD2
clone size: few
CDR3 DNA: TGTGCCATCAGCCAGCCACCGGGACTAGCGGGGGGGAGTCCCTCGGAGACCCAGTACTTC
CDR3 protein: CAISQPPGLAGGSPSETQYF

J gene: TRBJ2-1
V gene: TRBV6-5
D gene: -
clone size: -
CDR3 DNA: TGTGCCAGCAGTTACGGGGTTTTCGGGAGCTCCTACAATGAGCAGTTCTTC
CDR3 protein: CASSYGVFGSSYNEQFF

J gene: TRBJ2-2
V gene: TRBV7-9
D gene: TRBD1
clone size: few
CDR3 DNA: TGTGCCAGCAGCTTAGCGAGTACAGGGGTGAACACCGGGGAGCTGTTTTTT
CDR3 protein: CASSLASTGVNTGELFF

J gene: TRBJ1-4
V gene: TRBV30
D gene: TRBD1
clone size: -
CDR3 DNA: TGTGCCTGGAACCAAGCCGGGACAGGGAATGAAAAACTGTTTTTT
CDR3 protein: CAWNQAGTGNEKLFF

J gene: TRBJ2-1
V gene: TRBV7-2
D gene: TRBD2
clone size: -
CDR3 DNA: TGTGCCAGCAGCTTAGATAGGACTAGCAATGAGCAGTTCTTC
CDR3 protein: CASSLDRTSNEQFF

J gene: TRBJ2-1
V gene: TRBV7-9
D gene: -
clone size: many
CDR3 DNA: TGTGCCAGCAGCTATTTAGGGGAACAGGGCAATGATGAGCAGTTCTTC
CDR3 protein: CASSYLGEQGNDEQFF

J gene: TRBJ2-1
V gene: TRBV20-1
D gene: TRBD2
clone size: -
CDR3 DNA: TGCAGTGCTAGGGGAACTAGCGCTTACAATGAGCAGTTCTTC
CDR3 protein: CSARGTSAYNEQFF

J gene: TRBJ2-7
V gene: TRBV4-2
D gene: TRBD2
clone size: few
CDR3 DNA: TGTGCCAGCAGCCAGGACTCAGCGGGAAGCTACGAGCAGTACTTC
CDR3 protein: CASSQDSAGSYEQYF

J gene: TRBJ2-2
V gene: TRBV6-2/TRBV6-3
D gene: TRBD1
clone size: -
CDR3 DNA: TGTGCCAGCAGTTACATTGGGACAGGGGTCGCCGGGGAGCTGTTTTTT
CDR3 protein: CASSYIGTGVAGELFF

J gene: TRBJ1-1
V gene: TRBV5-1
D gene: TRBD1
clone size: few
CDR3 DNA: TGCGCCAGCAGCTTGGAAGCGAGGGGGCAATTGAGCACTGAAGCTTTCTTT
CDR3 protein: CASSLEARGQLSTEAFF

J gene: TRBJ2-7
V gene: TRBV4-1
D gene: TRBD2
clone size: few
CDR3 DNA: TGCGCCAGCAGCCCAGATCCCTTAGCGGGGGGATTCTACGAGCAGTACTTC
CDR3 protein: CASSPDPLAGGFYEQYF

J gene: TRBJ1-1
V gene: TRBV5-1
D gene: TRBD1
clone size: few
CDR3 DNA: TGCGCCAGCAGCGCCAAGACAGGGGCGAACACTGAAGCTTTCTTT
CDR3 protein: CASSAKTGANTEAFF

J gene: TRBJ2-5
V gene: TRBV6-5
D gene: TRBD2
clone size: few
CDR3 DNA: TGTGCCAGCAGTTCCAGACTAGCGGGAACGACTTTCCAGTACTTC
CDR3 protein: CASSSRLAGTTFQYF

J gene: TRBJ2-7
V gene: TRBV7-7
D gene: TRBD1
clone size: -
CDR3 DNA: TGTGCTAGCAGCTTAACGGACAGGGTCCACGAGCAGTACTTC
CDR3 protein: CASSLTDRVHEQYF

J gene: TRBJ2-3
V gene: TRBV11-2
D gene: TRBD1
clone size: -
CDR3 DNA: TGTGCCAGCAGCTTATGGGACAGCCCCAGCACAGATACGCAGTATTTT
CDR3 protein: CASSLWDSPSTDTQYF

J gene: TRBJ2-1
V gene: TRBV7-2
D gene: -
clone size: many
CDR3 DNA: TGTGCCAGCAGCTCTTCCCACAAGGGGTTGGAGCAGTTCTTC
CDR3 protein: CASSSSHKGLEQFF

J gene: TRBJ2-7
V gene: TRBV5-1
D gene: TRBD1
clone size: many
CDR3 DNA: TGCGCCAGCAGCCCCTGGGGACAGGATTCCTACGAGCAGTACTTC
CDR3 protein: CASSPWGQDSYEQYF

J gene: TRBJ2-1
V gene: TRBV4-1
D gene: -
clone size: -
CDR3 DNA: TGCGCCAGCAGCCAATTGGGAGAGCAGTTCTTC
CDR3 protein: CASSQLGEQFF

J gene: TRBJ2-7
V gene: TRBV20-1
D gene: TRBD2
clone size: -
CDR3 DNA: TGCAGTGCTAGACTTCCTAGCGGATACTACGAGCAGTACTTC
CDR3 protein: CSARLPSGYYEQYF

J gene: TRBJ1-2
V gene: TRBV5-1
D gene: TRBD1
clone size: -
CDR3 DNA: TGCGCCAGCAGCTCCGGCCCGGGACAGGGGGCAAATGGCTACACCTTC
CDR3 protein: CASSSGPGQGANGYTF

J gene: TRBJ1-2
V gene: TRBV6-5
D gene: -
clone size: -
CDR3 DNA: TGTGCCAGCAGTTACTCGGCGCAGGCGGAGGGCTACACCTTC
CDR3 protein: CASSYSAQAEGYTF

J gene: TRBJ2-4
V gene: TRBV7-9
D gene: TRBD2
clone size: many
CDR3 DNA: TGTGCCAGCAGCCTGACTAGCGGGAGTCTGAAAAACATTCAGTACTTC
CDR3 protein: CASSLTSGSLKNIQYF

J gene: TRBJ2-7
V gene: TRBV29-1
D gene: -
clone size: -
CDR3 DNA: TGCAGCGTTATTCCGGATCACTCCTACGAGCAGTACTTC
CDR3 protein: CSVIPDHSYEQYF

J gene: TRBJ2-7
V gene: TRBV2
D gene: TRBD1
clone size: few
CDR3 DNA: TGTGCCAGCAGGGGGCAAGGACAGGGCATCTACGAGCAGTACTTC
CDR3 protein: CASRGQGQGIYEQYF